The present T cell receptor beta chain was sequenced within a study of cytomegalovirus exposure and HLA in healthy donors. General study findings and limits: Indistinguishability led to the exclusion of some V segments, TRBV6-2 and TRBV6-3 included. Productive rates of about 87% or about 30% were seen for most TCR beta V segments in an earlier analysis. HLA allele associations emerged for some 16,000 TCR beta sequences in a later analysis, at 0.05 false discovery rate. TCR beta sequences reportedly predicted the HLA-A and HLA-B alleles of most subjects accurately.

Use of 60 Vbeta and 13 Jbeta primers characterized the PCR. The method was immunoSEQ multiplex PCR; TCRdb's version includes in-frame clones alone and lacks a portion of them. Recorded here are some 80,000 clones; the top ten clones represent around 1.2%. Germline lookup yields CDR1 SQVTM and CDR2 ANQGSEA. This CDR3 contains 13 residues. Trimming shortened V by 7 bases and J by 6 bases, and 15 bases separated the two germline ends. Turning to this clone: Its antigen remains unidentified.

The TCR sequence derives from a woman in her twenties or thirties in good health and CMV-seronegative. This chain uses TRBV29-1 with TRBJ1-4; D call uncertain. Sequenced: PBMCs. Here the CDR3 DNA reads TGCAGCGCCGGAGGAGACTACTATGAAAAACTGTTTTTT. This sequence encodes CSAGGDYYEKLFF.